This paragraph covers one TCR beta chain sequence. The antigen is undetermined. This sample is drawn from a study of CD8 T cells in ankylosing spondylitis. TCRdb called the 5' RACE reads again in MiXCR, with one record for every CDR3 protein. The data contain hundreds of thousands of distinct CDR3 sequences, 12% of them singletons. General study results and limits: Several highly homologous variants formed a TCR beta motif that appeared characteristic of ankylosing spondylitis blood.

The sequenced sample consisted of blood, either unsorted or a sorted T cell fraction (not recorded which). The TCR comes from a male donor with ankylosing spondylitis.

The CDR3 coding sequence is TGTGCCATCAGCCTGGGACTACCCATGCAAGAGACCCAGTACTTC. It translates to CAISLGLPMQETQYF. The V gene is TRBV10-3, the J gene TRBJ2-5; 7 bases match TRBD2. V was pared by 6 bases and J by 2 bases, with 9 bases of the junction left unmatched. From germline, CDR1 is ENHRY and CDR2 SYGVKD. The CDR3 consists of 15 residues.